Below are 26 T cell receptor beta chains sequenced from a single sample in a study of glioma-infiltrating T cells after dendritic cell vaccination (dated by TCRdb to 2015 to 2016). The protocol used for the library was the immunoSEQ multiplex PCR assay. As stored in TCRdb, this immuneACCESS dataset retains in-frame rearrangements with V and J assigned. A fraction of the clones does not appear; measured against another copy, unresolved V genes explain less than half of the discrepancy, and the remainder lacks a known reason. The table for this sample lists more than 95,000 clones; roughly 79% of them were counted only once. The ten top clones hold about 12% of the sample. The sample consisted of blood, taken before dendritic cell vaccination. These receptors originate from a human donor with glioblastoma.

The rearrangement uses TRBV5-1 and TRBJ1-4; TRBD1 aligns across 7 bases. With 5 bases clipped from V and 8 bases from J, the junction kept 9 bases outside the gene matches. Germline loops: CDR1 SGHRS, CDR2 YFSETQ. The CDR3 contains 14 residues. CDR3 bases: TGCGCCAGCAGTAAGGACAGGACTATCGAAAAACTGTTTTTT. This translates into CASSKDRTIEKLFF.

This clone was counted a single time. V gene TRBV15 combines with J gene TRBJ2-3; tentatively, D is TRBD1 (6 bases). The CDR3 contains 14 residues. V lost 0 bases, J lost 8 bases, and 12 bases lay in between. Germline V CDR1 and CDR2: LNHNV, YYDKDF (reference sequence). CDR3 DNA sequence: TGTGCCACCAGCAGAGATTTTAGGGGGACTACGCAGTATTTT. Its translation: CATSRDFRGTTQYF.

V and J are TRBV6-5 and TRBJ1-4; 7 bases agree with TRBD1. The CDR3 runs 14 residues. Trimming took 5 bases from V and 5 from J; bases not matched to a gene: 5. Germline CDR1 reads MNHEY; CDR2 reads SVGAGI. DNA for the CDR3: TGTGCCAGCAGTCGACAGGGAATGAATGAAAAACTGTTTTTT. Translated: CASSRQGMNEKLFF.

The CDR3 DNA follows: TGCGCCAGCAGCATGCCCTACTCATACTACAATGAGCAGTTCTTC. Amino acid sequence: CASSMPYSYYNEQFF. The V call is TRBV5-1, the J call TRBJ2-1, with D unclear. Germline V gives CDR1 SGHRS, CDR2 YFSETQ. This CDR3 is 15 amino acids long. Trimming removed 4 bases from V and 3 bases from J, with 14 bases in between.

The chain couples TRBV29-1 to TRBJ1-2; TRBD1 matches 9 bases. Trimming at V came to 5 bases and at J to 4 bases, leaving 29 bases not matched to a gene. Germline CDR1 and CDR2: SQVTM and ANQGSEA. This CDR3 contains 21 residues. The CDR3 reads CSVRFVAQETGGVIGGYGYTF. The CDR3, as DNA: TGCAGCGTTCGATTCGTCGCACAGGAGACAGGGGGAGTAATCGGTGGCTATGGCTACACCTTC.

This clone was seen only a few times. The chain recombines TRBV19 with TRBJ1-1; D not certain. Trimming took off 1 base at V and 4 bases at J, with 7 bases between the two ends. Germline lookup yields CDR1 LNHDA and CDR2 SQIVND (reference sequence). This CDR3 has 13 amino acids. The chain's CDR3 is CASSIGRFTEAFF. As DNA, the CDR3 is TGTGCCAGTAGTATAGGGCGGTTCACTGAAGCTTTCTTT.

This chain connects TRBV7-2 to TRBJ1-6; D perhaps matches TRBD1 (5 bases). Germline V gene lookup returns CDR1 SGHTA and CDR2 FQGNSA. The CDR3 is 17 residues long. The germline V and J ends were trimmed by 2 bases and 9 bases, with 20 bases remaining between them. The CDR3: CASSLRTGGVGISPLHF. In DNA, the CDR3 is TGTGCCAGCAGCTTAAGGACGGGGGGGGTGGGGATTTCACCCCTCCACTTT. Supplemented by reference TRBV7-2 and TRBJ1-6, the full variable domain reads GAGVSQSPSNKVTEKGKDVELRCDPISGHTALYWYRQSLGQGLEFLIYFQGNSAPDKSGLPSDRFSAERTGGSVSTLTIQRTQQEDSAVYLCASSLRTGGVGISPLHFGNGTRLTVT.

The V gene is TRBV2, the J gene TRBJ2-2; D is ambiguous. This CDR3 is 16 amino acids long. The V gene lost 7 bases and the J gene lost 2 bases, with 17 bases spanning the gap. From germline, CDR1 is SNHLY and CDR2 FYNNEI. The chain's CDR3 is CASNPFRASNTGELFF. The CDR3 nucleotides read TGTGCCAGCAATCCGTTTCGAGCATCCAACACCGGGGAGCTGTTTTTT.

The V call is TRBV5-4, the J call TRBJ2-7, with D tentatively TRBD1 (6 bases). The V end lost 1 base, the J end lost 3 bases, and 14 bases lay between the germline ends. Germline-derived CDR1 and CDR2 are SGHNT and YYREEE (reference sequence). CDR3 length: 15 residues. CDR3 region: CASSLLGAQRYEQYF. In DNA form, the CDR3 reads TGTGCCAGCAGCTTGTTGGGGGCCCAACGCTACGAGCAGTACTTC.

This chain uses TRBV6-6 with TRBJ2-5; tentatively, D is TRBD2 (5 bases). CDR3 length equals 14 residues. The germline gives CDR1 MNHNY, CDR2 SVGAGI (reference sequence). V lost 5 bases and J 9 bases, leaving 19 bases between the germline ends. CDR3 DNA sequence: TGTGCCAGCAGTCTAGCAGTCCGAGCTATGCCCCAGTACTTC. It encodes CASSLAVRAMPQYF.

V is TRBV6-4 and J is TRBJ2-6; 8 nucleotides match TRBD2. CDR3 length: 17 residues. V was clipped by 2 bases and J by 0 bases; unmatched bases: 3. Germline V gene data show CDR1 as MRHNA and CDR2 as SNTAGT. In nucleotides, the CDR3 is TGTGCCAGCAGTGACGCTAGCGGGTACTCTGGGGCCAACGTCCTGACTTTC. Encoded protein: CASSDASGYSGANVLTF.

The V call is TRBV28, the J call TRBJ1-2, with 10 bases aligning to TRBD1. Germline V gene data show CDR1 as MDHEN and CDR2 as SYDVKM. This CDR3 contains 15 residues. V dropped 4 bases and J dropped 4; count of bases not matched to a gene: 6. The CDR3 DNA reads TGTGCCAGCAGTTCCCGGAGGGACAGGGGCTATGGCTACACCTTC. This encodes CASSSRRDRGYGYTF.

This clone was observed a single time. J is TRBJ1-1 and V is TRBV30; 7 bases match TRBD1. CDR3 length: 11 residues. J gave up 8 bases and V 5 bases, and 5 bases lay outside the gene matches. Germline V gives CDR1 GTSNPN, CDR2 SVGIG (reference sequence). CDR3 protein: CAWRQGREAFF. DNA for the CDR3: TGTGCCTGGCGACAGGGTCGGGAAGCTTTCTTT.

This clone qualifies as medium-sized. V and J are TRBV5-5 and TRBJ2-3; TRBD2 might be the D (6 bases). The CDR3 sequence is 16 residues long. The ends were cut back, 5 bases at V and 1 base at J, with 17 bases in the middle. Germline V CDR1 and CDR2: SGHKS, YYEKEE (reference sequence). DNA of the CDR3: TGTGCCAGCAGTTCGCCCGGAGGGGCCCGCACAGATACGCAGTATTTT. This gives the protein CASSSPGGARTDTQYF.

The V gene is TRBV18, the J gene TRBJ2-7; 9 positions agree with TRBD2. The J segment lost 5 bases and the V segment lost 4 bases, leaving 15 bases of the junction unmatched. Looked up from germline, CDR1 is KGHSH and CDR2 is LQKENI. The CDR3 is 17 residues long. The CDR3 protein is CASSRLSSGGFVDEQYF. DNA of the CDR3: TGTGCCAGCTCACGCTTGTCCAGCGGGGGGTTTGTGGACGAGCAGTACTTC.

This chain joins TRBV7-9 and TRBJ1-2; possible D gene TRBD1, 5 bases. Between the trimmed V and J ends, which lost 1 base and 7 bases, there was a span of 10 bases. This CDR3 has 13 amino acids. Germline V gives CDR1 SEHNR, CDR2 FQNEAQ (reference sequence). CDR3 region: CASSLGQGSGYTF. The CDR3 DNA reads as TGTGCCAGCAGCTTAGGCCAGGGCTCTGGCTACACCTTC.

The V gene is TRBV6-6, the J gene TRBJ1-6, with 9 positions matching TRBD1. After removal of 8 bases from V and 6 bases from J, the junction contained 2 bases not matched to a gene. Germline CDR1 is MNHNY and CDR2 is SVGAGI (reference sequence). The CDR3 runs 13 residues. The CDR3: CASRDRVNSPLHF. CDR3 bases: TGTGCCAGCCGGGACAGGGTTAATTCACCCCTCCACTTT.

The chain employs TRBV6-5 and TRBJ1-5, with a weak D call TRBD1 (6 bases). CDR1 MNHEY and CDR2 SVGAGI come from the germline V gene. The germline V and J ends were trimmed by 5 bases and 12 bases, with 17 bases remaining between them. This CDR3 is 13 amino acids long. Here the CDR3 DNA reads TGTGCCAGCAGTGTAGGGCGGGGGGCCAACCAGCATTTT. Amino acid sequence: CASSVGRGANQHF.

This chain joins TRBV4-3 and TRBJ1-1, with 10 bases aligning to TRBD1. After removal of 4 bases from V and 6 bases from J, the junction contained 5 bases not matched to a gene. The V gene's germline CDR1 is LGHNA and CDR2 YSLEER. The CDR3 consists of 14 residues. The DNA for the CDR3 is TGCGCCAGCAGCCCCGGACAGGGGGGGGCTGAAGCTTTCTTT. Translated: CASSPGQGGAEAFF.

This chain connects TRBV5-1 to TRBJ2-5; TRBD1 matches at 8 bases. V lost 3 bases and J lost 4; bases outside the gene matches: 8. CDR3 length equals 15 residues. CDR1 and CDR2 from the germline V gene are SGHRS and YFSETQ. The CDR3 sequence: CASSSGQGDRETQYF. CDR3 coding DNA: TGCGCCAGCAGCTCAGGACAGGGCGATAGAGAGACCCAGTACTTC.

This clone has only a few counts. The chain uses TRBV19 and TRBJ2-2, with 9 bases that match TRBD1. The CDR3 extends over 17 amino acids. Germline-derived CDR1 and CDR2 are LNHDA and SQIVND (reference sequence). Trimming took 7 bases from V and 3 from J; bases not matched to a gene: 12. The CDR3 loop reads CASKHRGPLDYTGELFF. The DNA for the CDR3 is TGTGCCAGTAAACACAGGGGGCCCCTCGATTACACCGGGGAGCTGTTTTTT.

A single count supports this clone. The chain links TRBV19 to TRBJ2-7; the D gene is possibly TRBD2 (5 bases). The CDR3 sequence is 15 residues long. The germline gives CDR1 LNHDA, CDR2 SQIVND (reference sequence). V was pared by 5 bases and J by 0 bases, with 14 bases between. This CDR3 reads CASSSIARSSYEQYF. As DNA, the CDR3 is TGTGCCAGTAGTTCTATAGCGAGGAGCTCCTACGAGCAGTACTTC.

This clone came up once. The gene calls are TRBV30 and TRBJ1-2; maybe TRBD1 (5 bases). Germline V gives CDR1 GTSNPN, CDR2 SVGIG (reference sequence). V was trimmed by 2 bases and J by 2 bases, leaving 15 bases between them. The CDR3 is made up of 15 amino acids. CDR3 bases: TGTGCCTGGAGTCAGGAACAGGCTCAAAACTATGGCTACACCTTC. This gives the protein CAWSQEQAQNYGYTF.

This clone was counted only a few times. The chain is built from TRBV2 and TRBJ1-3, with a possible D match to TRBD1 (6 bases). The germline gives CDR1 SNHLY, CDR2 FYNNEI. The CDR3 spans 14 residues. V lost 7 bases to trimming and J lost 2 bases, with 12 bases between them. CDR3 in DNA: TGTGCCAGCATTCTGGACAGTACTGGAAACACCATATATTTT. It encodes CASILDSTGNTIYF.

The chain links TRBV2 to TRBJ1-6; 7 bases agree with TRBD1. Germline CDR1 and CDR2: SNHLY and FYNNEI. V lost 4 bases, J lost 6 bases, and 18 bases stayed unmatched. The CDR3 totals 19 residues. The CDR3: CASSGDRVLPYVPNSPLHF. The CDR3 region has the DNA TGTGCCAGCAGTGGTGACAGGGTCTTGCCTTATGTCCCTAATTCACCCCTCCACTTT.

This chain links TRBV14 with TRBJ2-7, with D unclear. CDR1 SGHDN and CDR2 FVKESK come from the germline V gene. CDR3 length equals 12 residues. Trimming cost V 4 bases and J 2 bases, with 6 bases left between them. The CDR3 DNA is TGTGCCAGCAGCCGGGCCACCTACGAGCAGTACTTC. It yields the protein CASSRATYEQYF.